One sample yielded the 4 T cell receptor beta chains listed below, sequenced in a study of naive and memory T cell subsets. An equimolar mix of two oligonucleotides served as the beta constant-region primer for TRBC1 and TRBC2. In TCRdb, the UMI-ligation and nested PCR reads were re-called with MiXCR into one record per CDR3 protein. This table holds 120,000 to 150,000 distinct CDR3 sequences, about 15% found once. The specimen sequenced was naive CD4+ T cells from blood. The source of these receptors is a human donor in good health.

This clonotype was seen a handful of times. V gene TRBV18 combines with J gene TRBJ1-5, with a weak D call TRBD1 (5 bases). Germline CDR1 KGHSH, CDR2 LQKENI. V lost 3 bases to trimming and J lost 1 base, with 13 bases between them. The CDR3 sequence is 16 residues long. The CDR3 region has the DNA TGTGCCAGCTCACCTAGAGGGACTTCCAGCAATCAGCCCCAGCATTTT. Protein: CASSPRGTSSNQPQHF.

The V call is TRBV5-1, the J call TRBJ2-1; no clear D. Trimming removed 0 bases from V and 7 bases from J, with 8 bases in between. Germline CDR1 is SGHRS and CDR2 is YFSETQ. This CDR3 region has 13 residues. Written as DNA, the CDR3 is TGCGCCAGCAGCTTGGCCGTAGTTAATGAGCAGTTCTTC. Translation: CASSLAVVNEQFF.

This clonotype was detected a few times. This rearrangement joins TRBV20-1 to TRBJ1-1, with D hard to call. Trimming removed 2 bases at V and 1 base at J, with 20 bases between. Germline values: CDR1 DFQATT, CDR2 SNEGSKA (reference sequence). The CDR3 covers 17 residues. Written as DNA, the CDR3 is TGCAGTGCTAGAAGCTCGGGCCCTAGGGATCGGAACACTGAAGCTTTCTTT. It is translated as CSARSSGPRDRNTEAFF.

The CDR3 loop reads CASSRQGVQETQYF. DNA for the CDR3: TGTGCCAGCAGTCGTCAGGGGGTACAAGAGACCCAGTACTTC. The chain couples TRBV12-3 or TRBV12-4 to TRBJ2-5; 7 bases map to TRBD1. V gave up 5 bases and J gave up 2 bases; unmatched junction bases: 5. The CDR3 contains 14 residues.